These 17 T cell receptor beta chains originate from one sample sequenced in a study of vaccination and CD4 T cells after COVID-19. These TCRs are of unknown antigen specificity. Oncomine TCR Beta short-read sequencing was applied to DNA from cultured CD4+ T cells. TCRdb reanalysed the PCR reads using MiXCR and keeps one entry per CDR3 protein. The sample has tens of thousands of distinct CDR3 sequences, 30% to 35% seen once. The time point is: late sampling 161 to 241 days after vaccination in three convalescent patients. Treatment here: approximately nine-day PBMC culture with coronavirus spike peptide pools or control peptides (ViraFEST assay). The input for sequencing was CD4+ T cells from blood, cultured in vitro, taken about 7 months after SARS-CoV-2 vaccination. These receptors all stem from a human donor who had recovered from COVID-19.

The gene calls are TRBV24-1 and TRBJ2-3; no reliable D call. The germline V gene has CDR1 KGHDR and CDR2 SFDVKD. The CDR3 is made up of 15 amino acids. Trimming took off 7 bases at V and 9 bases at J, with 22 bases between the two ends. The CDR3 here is CATSAQWENKNTQYF. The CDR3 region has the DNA TGTGCCACCAGCGCTCAGTGGGAAAATAAGAACACGCAGTATTTT.

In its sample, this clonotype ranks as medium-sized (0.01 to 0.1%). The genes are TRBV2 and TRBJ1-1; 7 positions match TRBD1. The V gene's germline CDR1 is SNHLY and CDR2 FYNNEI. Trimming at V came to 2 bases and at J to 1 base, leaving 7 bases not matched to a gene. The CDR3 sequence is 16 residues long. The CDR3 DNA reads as TGTGCCAGCAGTGAACTCAGGGGGGCACAGAACACTGAAGCTTTCTTT. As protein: CASSELRGAQNTEAFF.

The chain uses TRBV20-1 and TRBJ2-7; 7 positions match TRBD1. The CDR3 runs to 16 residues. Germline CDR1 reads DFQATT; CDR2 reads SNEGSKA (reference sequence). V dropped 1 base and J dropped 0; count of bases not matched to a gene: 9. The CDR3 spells CSARVPRDSSSYEQYF. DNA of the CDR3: TGCAGTGCTAGAGTACCCCGGGACAGCAGCTCCTACGAGCAGTACTTC.

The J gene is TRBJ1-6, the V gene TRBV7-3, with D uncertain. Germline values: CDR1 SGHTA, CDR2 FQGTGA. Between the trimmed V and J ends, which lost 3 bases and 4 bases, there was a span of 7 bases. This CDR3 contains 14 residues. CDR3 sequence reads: CASSFDGYNSPLHF. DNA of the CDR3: TGTGCCAGCAGCTTTGACGGGTATAATTCACCCCTCCACTTT.

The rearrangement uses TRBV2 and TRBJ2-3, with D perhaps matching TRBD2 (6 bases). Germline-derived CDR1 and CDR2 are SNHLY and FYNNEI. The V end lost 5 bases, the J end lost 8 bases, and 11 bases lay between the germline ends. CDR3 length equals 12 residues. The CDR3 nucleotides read TGTGCCAGCAGTACCGGGACTTCTACGCAGTATTTT. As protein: CASSTGTSTQYF.

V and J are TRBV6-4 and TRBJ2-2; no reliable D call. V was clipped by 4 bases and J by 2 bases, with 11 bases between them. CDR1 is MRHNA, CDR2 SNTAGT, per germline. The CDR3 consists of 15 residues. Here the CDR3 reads CASSGTADNTGELFF. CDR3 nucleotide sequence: TGTGCCAGCAGTGGGACGGCCGATAACACCGGGGAGCTGTTTTTT.

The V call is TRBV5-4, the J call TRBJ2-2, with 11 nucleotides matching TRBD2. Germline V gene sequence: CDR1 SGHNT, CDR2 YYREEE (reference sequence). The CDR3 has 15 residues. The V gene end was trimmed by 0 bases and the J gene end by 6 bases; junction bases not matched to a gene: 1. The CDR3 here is CASSLGSGRAGELFF. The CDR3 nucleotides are TGTGCCAGCAGCTTGGGTAGCGGGAGGGCCGGGGAGCTGTTTTTT. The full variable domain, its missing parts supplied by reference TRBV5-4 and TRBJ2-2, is ETGVTQSPTHLIKTRGQQVTLRCSSQSGHNTVSWYQQALGQGPQFIFQYYREEENGRGNFPPRFSGLQFPNYSSELNVNALELDDSALYLCASSLGSGRAGELFFGEGSRLTVL.

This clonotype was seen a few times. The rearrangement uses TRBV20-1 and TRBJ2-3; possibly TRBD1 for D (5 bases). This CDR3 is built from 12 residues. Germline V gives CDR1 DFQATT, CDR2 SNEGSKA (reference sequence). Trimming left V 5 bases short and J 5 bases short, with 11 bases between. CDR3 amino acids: CSAAGNEDTQYF. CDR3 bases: TGCAGTGCTGCAGGGAATGAAGATACGCAGTATTTT.

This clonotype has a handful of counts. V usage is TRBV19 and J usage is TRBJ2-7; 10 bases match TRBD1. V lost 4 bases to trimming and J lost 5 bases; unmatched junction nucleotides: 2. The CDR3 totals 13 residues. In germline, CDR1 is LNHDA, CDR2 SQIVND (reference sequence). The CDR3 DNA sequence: TGTGCCAGTAGTACGGGACAGGGGCACGAGCAGTACTTC. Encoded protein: CASSTGQGHEQYF.

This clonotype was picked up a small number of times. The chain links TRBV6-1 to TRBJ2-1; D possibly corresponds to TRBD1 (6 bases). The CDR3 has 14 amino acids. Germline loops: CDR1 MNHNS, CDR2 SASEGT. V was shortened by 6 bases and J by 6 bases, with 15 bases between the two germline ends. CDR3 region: CASRWGRISNEQFF. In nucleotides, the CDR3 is TGTGCCAGCAGATGGGGGCGAATAAGCAATGAGCAGTTCTTC.

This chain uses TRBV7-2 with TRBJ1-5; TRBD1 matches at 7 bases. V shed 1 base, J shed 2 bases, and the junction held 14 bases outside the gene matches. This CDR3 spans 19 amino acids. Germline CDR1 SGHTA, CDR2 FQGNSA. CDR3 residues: CASSLVGTALRRGNQPQHF. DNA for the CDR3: TGTGCCAGCAGCTTAGTAGGGACAGCTCTTCGGAGAGGCAATCAGCCCCAGCATTTT.

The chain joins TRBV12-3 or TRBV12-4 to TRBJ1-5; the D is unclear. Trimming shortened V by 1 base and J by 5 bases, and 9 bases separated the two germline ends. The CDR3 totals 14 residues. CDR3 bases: TGTGCCAGCAGTTTAGTACAGTTGGATCAGCCCCAGCATTTT. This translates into CASSLVQLDQPQHF.

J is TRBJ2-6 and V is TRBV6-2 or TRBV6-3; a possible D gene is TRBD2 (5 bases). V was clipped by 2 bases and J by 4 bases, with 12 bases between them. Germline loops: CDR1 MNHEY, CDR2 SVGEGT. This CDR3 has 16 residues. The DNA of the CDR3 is TGTGCCAGCAGTTACCCCCCGGGGAGCGGGGCCAACGTCCTGACTTTC. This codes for CASSYPPGSGANVLTF.

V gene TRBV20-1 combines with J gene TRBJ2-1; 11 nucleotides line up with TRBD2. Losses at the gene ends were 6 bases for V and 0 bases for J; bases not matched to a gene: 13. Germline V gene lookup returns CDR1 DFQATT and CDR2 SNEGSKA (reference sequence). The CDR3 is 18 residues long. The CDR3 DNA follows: TGCAGTGCCAGAAGGTCTAGCGGGAGGTATAGCTCCTACAATGAGCAGTTCTTC. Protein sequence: CSARRSSGRYSSYNEQFF.

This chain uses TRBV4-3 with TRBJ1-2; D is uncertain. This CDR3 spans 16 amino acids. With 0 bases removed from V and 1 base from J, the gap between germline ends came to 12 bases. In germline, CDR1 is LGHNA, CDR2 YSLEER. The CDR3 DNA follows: TGCGCCAGCAGCCAAGAAACAGCTAAAGATAACTATGGCTACACCTTC. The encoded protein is CASSQETAKDNYGYTF.

The CDR3: CASSYVVVGELFF. The CDR3 DNA follows: TGTGCCAGCAGTTACGTGGTGGTCGGGGAGCTGTTTTTT. V gene TRBV6-5 combines with J gene TRBJ2-2; D is unclear. The germline V gene encodes CDR1 MNHEY and CDR2 SVGAGI. The CDR3 has 13 residues. V was pared by 2 bases and J by 7 bases, with 8 bases between.

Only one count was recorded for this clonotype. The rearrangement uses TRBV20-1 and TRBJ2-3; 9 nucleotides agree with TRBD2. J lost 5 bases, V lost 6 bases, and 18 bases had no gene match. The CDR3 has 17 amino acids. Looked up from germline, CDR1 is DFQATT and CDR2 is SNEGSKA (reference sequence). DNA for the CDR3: TGCAGTGCGGGGGCTTTGGGCGGCGGGGGGGCGGTAGATACGCAGTATTTT. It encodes CSAGALGGGGAVDTQYF.